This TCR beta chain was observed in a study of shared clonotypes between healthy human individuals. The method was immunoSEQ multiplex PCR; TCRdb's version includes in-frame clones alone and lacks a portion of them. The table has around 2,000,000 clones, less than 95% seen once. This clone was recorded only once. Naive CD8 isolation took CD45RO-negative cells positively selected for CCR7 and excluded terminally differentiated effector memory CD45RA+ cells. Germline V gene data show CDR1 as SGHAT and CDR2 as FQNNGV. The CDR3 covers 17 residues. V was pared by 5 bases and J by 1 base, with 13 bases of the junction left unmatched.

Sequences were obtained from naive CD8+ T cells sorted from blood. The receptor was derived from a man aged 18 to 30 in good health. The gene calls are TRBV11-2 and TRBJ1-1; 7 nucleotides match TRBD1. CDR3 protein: CASSAAIGTAENTEAFF. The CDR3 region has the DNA TGTGCCAGCAGCGCGGCTATTGGGACAGCTGAGAACACTGAAGCTTTCTTT.